This T cell receptor (beta chain) came from a study of blood T cell repertoires in COVID-19. Study information: Spain, Italy and the United States supplied samples that represented acute and convalescent COVID-19. T cells, B-cell-depleted T cells, or PBMCs provided the cDNA or gDNA that served as material.

Participant ages covered roughly 18 to 89 years across 24 US areas. The ends were cut back, 4 bases at V and 3 bases at J, with 9 bases in the middle. The CDR3 contains 13 residues. Germline V CDR1 and CDR2: SGHVS, FNYEAQ. Authors' methods: From reference gene primer amplification, estimates of nucleated cell counts were derived. Assay: immunoSEQ multiplex PCR; the TCRdb copy retains only in-frame clones and omits some. That table furnishes V, J and clone size, whereas the DNA furnished D and trimming. The sample contains around 180,000 clones, about 77% of which appear only once. Sequenced material: PBMCs or T cells enriched from blood (not recorded which). The chain is built from TRBV7-6 and TRBJ1-1, with a tentative D call TRBD1 (5 bases). This receptor was identified in a woman in her fifties or sixties with acute COVID-19. For the CDR3, the DNA is TGTGCCAGCAGCTCGCAGGGTTACACTGAAGCTTTCTTT. It encodes CASSSQGYTEAFF.